One and the same sample provided the 8 T cell receptor beta chains below, sequenced in a study of T cell responses to AZD1222 COVID-19 vaccine (TCRdb year 2021). The library was prepared using the immunoSEQ multiplex PCR assay. TCRdb carries this immuneACCESS record with in-frame sequences only. Its versions omit some clonotypes, under half of them owing to an unresolved V gene in the studies checked, with the rest unexplained. The sample table contains about 42,000 clones; only one count was recorded for approximately 88% of them. The leading ten clones occupy around 25% of the sample. Reading the label with the study, this specimen's time point is: about 28 days (+/-7) after the second vaccine dose. This specimen was peripheral blood, taken 28 days after the second AZD1222 dose. Receptors were obtained from an adult who received the AZD1222 COVID-19 vaccine.

The rearrangement uses TRBV4-3 and TRBJ1-2, with TRBD1 matching 7 bases. Germline values: CDR1 LGHNA, CDR2 YSLEER. With 6 bases clipped from V and 7 bases from J, the junction kept 8 bases outside the gene matches. The CDR3 loop spans 13 amino acids. The CDR3 spells CASSQGGLGGYTF. The CDR3 DNA follows: TGCGCCAGCAGTCAGGGGGGATTGGGTGGCTACACCTTC.

The chain is built from TRBV25-1 and TRBJ1-1; D is unclear. This CDR3 region has 13 residues. V lost 5 bases and J lost 6, with 13 bases in between. Germline V lookup: CDR1 MGHDK, CDR2 SYGVNS. CDR3: CASSTSGKPEAFF. CDR3 DNA: TGTGCCAGCAGTACGTCTGGAAAGCCTGAAGCTTTCTTT. The full variable domain, its missing parts supplied by reference TRBV25-1 and TRBJ1-1, is EADIYQTPRYLVIGTGKKITLECSQTMGHDKMYWYQQDPGMELHLIHYSYGVNSTEKGDLSSESTVSRIRTEHFPLTLESARPSHTSQYLCASSTSGKPEAFFGQGTRLTVV.

This clone occurred once. The chain combines TRBV11-2 with TRBJ2-3; 9 bases are a match to TRBD1. The CDR3 is made up of 14 amino acids. V trimming: 1 base; J trimming: 5 bases; junction bases outside the gene matches: 1. Germline CDR1 SGHAT, CDR2 FQNNGV. DNA of the CDR3: TGTGCCAGCAGCTTAGGGACAGGGGTAGATACGCAGTATTTT. Its translation is CASSLGTGVDTQYF.

The chain links TRBV7-2 to TRBJ2-7; TRBD1 is a possible D gene (6 bases). This CDR3 region has 15 residues. Between the trimmed V and J ends, which lost 5 bases and 6 bases, there was a span of 20 bases. Germline assignment: CDR1 SGHTA and CDR2 FQGNSA. The CDR3 sequence is CASSALGGVTSEQYF. The CDR3 DNA follows: TGTGCCAGCAGCGCGTTAGGGGGAGTCACCTCCGAGCAGTACTTC.

The genes are TRBV5-5 and TRBJ2-5, with 11 bases lining up with TRBD1. V dropped 0 bases and J dropped 1; count of bases not matched to a gene: 5. Germline V gene data show CDR1 as SGHKS and CDR2 as YYEKEE (reference sequence). This CDR3 has 17 residues. CDR3 sequence: CASSLGPGTGGQETQYF. The CDR3 DNA is TGTGCCAGCAGCTTGGGCCCCGGGACAGGGGGCCAAGAGACCCAGTACTTC. The full variable domain, with the rest looked up from reference TRBV5-5 and TRBJ2-5, is DAGVTQSPTHLIKTRGQQVTLRCSPISGHKSVSWYQQVLGQGPQFIFQYYEKEERGRGNFPDRFSARQFPNYSSELNVNALLLGDSALYLCASSLGPGTGGQETQYFGPGTRLLVL.

This clone appeared a single time. The chain has TRBV3-1 (or the pseudogene TRBV3-2) and TRBJ1-2; 8 bases map to TRBD1. The junction had 9 bases not matched to a gene; V was cut back by 6 bases and J by 3 bases. The CDR3 is made up of 15 amino acids. CDR1 is LGHDT, CDR2 YNNKEL, per germline (reference sequence). CDR3: CASRPTGETYYGYTF. The CDR3 DNA sequence: TGTGCCAGCAGGCCGACAGGGGAAACTTACTATGGCTACACCTTC.

This sequence joins TRBV7-2 and TRBJ2-7; possible D gene TRBD1, 6 bases. The germline CDR1 and CDR2 sequences are SGHTA and FQGNSA. Trimming took 5 bases from V and 6 from J, leaving 14 bases between them. The CDR3 length is 13 residues. CDR3 DNA sequence: TGTGCCAGCAGCAAGAGGACAGACGGCGAGCAGTACTTC. Protein: CASSKRTDGEQYF. The entire variable domain, with the rest obtained from reference TRBV7-2 and TRBJ2-7, is as follows: GAGVSQSPSNKVTEKGKDVELRCDPISGHTALYWYRQSLGQGLEFLIYFQGNSAPDKSGLPSDRFSAERTGGSVSTLTIQRTQQEDSAVYLCASSKRTDGEQYFGPGTRLTVT.

This chain links TRBV7-6 with TRBJ2-2; 8 bases align to TRBD2. Germline V gene sequence: CDR1 SGHVS, CDR2 FNYEAQ. The ends lost 5 bases at V and 4 bases at J; junction bases unmatched: 9. The CDR3 runs 16 residues. The DNA of the CDR3 is TGTGCCAGCAGCCCGAGGCACACTAGCGGCACCGGGGAGCTGTTTTTT. It specifies CASSPRHTSGTGELFF.